Listed here are 15 T cell receptor beta chains from one sample, sequenced in a study of neoadjuvant anti-PD-1 for oral cavity cancer. The sample's time point: after neoadjuvant nivolumab, at surgical resection. The protocol was immunoSEQ multiplex PCR, while the TCRdb copy is restricted to in-frame clones and leaves out a portion. The sample shows about 23,000 clones, 26% of them seen only once. The material was tumor tissue, obtained after nivolumab (anti-PD-1) treatment. These TCRs come from a person aged 40 to 85 with oral cavity squamous cell carcinoma.

Only a few counts were recorded for this clone. The rearrangement joins TRBV6-6 to TRBJ1-1; TRBD1 might be the D (5 bases). The CDR3 extends over 16 amino acids. V dropped 7 bases and J dropped 5 bases, with 23 bases sitting between them. Germline lookup yields CDR1 MNHNY and CDR2 SVGAGI (reference sequence). The CDR3 region has the DNA TGTGCCAGCATCGCGGGACCCTGGAAAGGTGGAACTGAAGCTTTCTTT. This encodes CASIAGPWKGGTEAFF.

This clone was observed many times. V gene TRBV7-9 combines with J gene TRBJ2-7, with 7 bases aligning to TRBD1. Per germline, CDR1 SEHNR and CDR2 FQNEAQ (reference sequence). The CDR3 consists of 15 residues. J was trimmed by 5 bases and V by 5 bases; bases with no gene match: 12. The CDR3 nucleotides read TGTGCCAGCAGCCTTGGGCCGAACAGGGGCCACGAGCAGTACTTC. Amino acids: CASSLGPNRGHEQYF.

This clone was detected once. V gene TRBV27 combines with J gene TRBJ2-7; tentatively, D is TRBD1 (5 bases). Trimming shortened V by 5 bases and J by 6 bases, and 17 bases separated the two germline ends. The CDR3 has 14 residues. From germline, CDR1 is MNHEY and CDR2 SMNVEV (reference sequence). The CDR3: CASSSRVPVGEQYF. The CDR3 nucleotides are TGTGCCAGCAGTAGCAGGGTGCCCGTCGGCGAGCAGTACTTC.

The chain is built from TRBV7-9 and TRBJ2-1; TRBD2 matches at 9 bases. Looked up from germline, CDR1 is SEHNR and CDR2 is FQNEAQ (reference sequence). The CDR3 has 13 residues. With V trimmed by 3 bases and J by 11 bases, 5 bases remained unmatched. The CDR3 sequence: CASSFSSGTKQFF. The DNA for the CDR3 is TGTGCCAGCAGCTTCTCTAGCGGGACAAAGCAGTTCTTC.

CDR3 bases: TGTGCCTGGACCGTCTCTGGGGCCAACGTCCTGACTTTC. This encodes CAWTVSGANVLTF. The V gene is TRBV30, the J gene TRBJ2-6; no definite D call. The CDR3 consists of 13 residues. Germline loops: CDR1 GTSNPN, CDR2 SVGIG (reference sequence). The germline V and J ends were trimmed by 4 bases and 0 bases, with 4 bases remaining between them.

This clone was detected a few times. V and J are TRBV4-1 and TRBJ2-7, with D maybe TRBD2 (5 bases). The V end lost 1 base, the J end lost 5 bases, and 12 bases lay between the germline ends. The CDR3 extends over 14 amino acids. The germline gives CDR1 MGHRA, CDR2 YSYEKL. CDR3 nucleotide sequence: TGCGCCAGCAGCCAAGTTACTAGAACAAACGAGCAGTACTTC. Translating it yields CASSQVTRTNEQYF.

The chain couples TRBV19 to TRBJ2-2; 7 nucleotides match TRBD2. With 3 bases clipped from V and 3 bases from J, the junction kept 4 bases outside the gene matches. This CDR3 spans 15 amino acids. Germline assignment: CDR1 LNHDA and CDR2 SQIVND (reference sequence). CDR3 in amino acids: CASSIGTTHTGELFF. The CDR3 DNA sequence: TGTGCCAGTAGTATCGGGACTACACACACCGGGGAGCTGTTTTTT.

Sample share makes this clone medium-sized (0.01 to 0.1%). The chain links TRBV18 to TRBJ2-2; D gene unclear. The V end was cut by 3 bases, the J end by 7 bases, with 9 bases between. From germline, CDR1 is KGHSH and CDR2 LQKENI. The CDR3 length is 13 residues. Here the CDR3 reads CASSPGYIGELFF. The CDR3 nucleotides are TGTGCCAGCTCACCGGGTTACATCGGGGAGCTGTTTTTT.

A few counts support this clone. J is TRBJ1-1 and V is TRBV6-1, with D perhaps matching TRBD1 (5 bases). V dropped 3 bases and J dropped 1 base, with 12 bases sitting between them. CDR3 length equals 15 residues. CDR1 and CDR2 from the germline V gene are MNHNS and SASEGT. The CDR3 here is CASSDHQGWNTEAFF. The CDR3 DNA reads TGTGCCAGCAGTGACCATCAGGGTTGGAACACTGAAGCTTTCTTT.

This clone was observed at least ten times. The chain uses TRBV9 and TRBJ1-2, with 7 positions matching TRBD1. V shed 0 bases, J shed 6 bases, and the junction held 8 bases outside the gene matches. The CDR3 spans 15 residues. Per the germline V gene, CDR1 is SGDLS and CDR2 is YYNGEE. CDR3 residues: CASSVATTGRDGYTF. The CDR3 DNA sequence: TGTGCCAGCAGCGTAGCTACGACAGGGAGAGATGGCTACACCTTC.

There are a few counts of this clone. The V and J genes are TRBV18 and TRBJ1-1; D is perhaps TRBD1 (5 bases). Germline V lookup: CDR1 KGHSH, CDR2 LQKENI. The CDR3 covers 15 residues. Trimming cost V 8 bases and J 0 bases, with 16 bases left between them. CDR3 in amino acids: CASTSWTNMNTEAFF. DNA of the CDR3: TGTGCCAGCACCTCCTGGACAAACATGAACACTGAAGCTTTCTTT. The whole variable domain, remainder taken from reference TRBV18 and TRBJ1-1, is NAGVMQNPRHLVRRRGQEARLRCSPMKGHSHVYWYRQLPEEGLKFMVYLQKENIIDESGMPKERFSAEFPKEGPSILRIQQVVRGDSAAYFCASTSWTNMNTEAFFGQGTRLTVV.

The rearrangement uses TRBV7-6 and TRBJ2-7, with 12 bases matching TRBD2. The CDR3 is made up of 17 amino acids. V shed 0 bases, J shed 3 bases, and the junction held 6 bases outside the gene matches. From germline, CDR1 is SGHVS and CDR2 FNYEAQ. CDR3 protein: CASSLASVTSGGYEQYF. CDR3 nucleotides: TGTGCCAGCAGCTTAGCCTCCGTGACTAGCGGGGGCTACGAGCAGTACTTC.

This clone was counted between two and nine times. The chain carries TRBV5-1 and TRBJ2-3; 8 nucleotides agree with TRBD1. CDR1 is SGHRS and CDR2 is YFSETQ in the germline V gene. This CDR3 contains 15 residues. The trim removed 4 bases at V and 2 bases at J, leaving 6 bases unmatched. CDR3 region: CASSGGTGHTDTQYF. The CDR3 DNA sequence: TGCGCCAGCAGCGGCGGGACAGGACACACAGATACGCAGTATTTT.

The CDR3 DNA reads as TGTGCCAGTACCCGACTAGGGGGTGGTGGGACTGAAGCTTTCTTT. Its translation is CASTRLGGGGTEAFF. The V gene is TRBV19, the J gene TRBJ1-1; possible D gene TRBD1, 6 bases. V shed 7 bases and J shed 5 bases, with 20 bases lying between them. Germline values: CDR1 LNHDA, CDR2 SQIVND (reference sequence). CDR3 length equals 15 residues.

The chain recombines TRBV5-1 with TRBJ1-4; no clear D gene. The V end was cut by 4 bases, the J end by 8 bases, with 18 bases between. CDR1 is SGHRS and CDR2 is YFSETQ in the germline V gene. The CDR3 runs 15 residues. The CDR3 protein is CASSTSGSSREKLFF. DNA for the CDR3: TGCGCCAGCAGCACTTCAGGTTCATCACGCGAAAAACTGTTTTTT.